The 18 T cell receptor beta chains below were found in one sample sequenced in a study of CD8 T cells in ankylosing spondylitis. TCRdb re-called the 5' RACE reads through MiXCR, storing one row per CDR3 protein. The sample holds tens of thousands of distinct CDR3 sequences; approximately 5.3% are singletons and the top ten take approximately 2%. Source material: blood, either unsorted or a sorted T cell fraction (not recorded which). The receptors were gathered from a male donor with ankylosing spondylitis or in good health (not recorded which).

This clonotype was found many times. V gene TRBV28 combines with J gene TRBJ2-5; D gene uncertain. The germline V gene encodes CDR1 MDHEN and CDR2 SYDVKM. CDR3 length: 15 residues. V lost 1 base, J lost 4 bases, and 13 bases lay in between. CDR3 region: CASSLSSGAPETQYF. CDR3 bases: TGTGCCAGCAGTTTATCGTCGGGTGCCCCAGAGACCCAGTACTTC. The full variable domain, in which reference TRBV28 and TRBJ2-5 provide the parts outside the CDR3, is DVKVTQSSRYLVKRTGEKVFLECVQDMDHENMFWYRQDPGLGLRLIYFSYDVKMKEKGDIPEGYSVSREKKERFSLILESASTNQTSMYLCASSLSSGAPETQYFGPGTRLLVL.

The table lists this clonotype with a few counts. This may arise from a read error, as a much more abundant clone is one base away. The gene calls are TRBV2 and TRBJ2-2; possible D gene TRBD2, 7 bases. From germline, CDR1 is SNHLY and CDR2 FYNNEI. V was shortened by 8 bases and J by 2 bases, with 24 bases between the two germline ends. CDR3 length: 18 amino acids. The CDR3 reads CASCLFGKGGRNTGELFF. The CDR3 region has the DNA TGTGCCAGCTGTTTATTTGGGAAGGGGGGGAGAAACACCGGGGAGCTGTTTTTT.

This clonotype was detected ten times or more. V gene TRBV20-1 combines with J gene TRBJ2-3, with unresolved D. The ends were cut back, 1 base at V and 6 bases at J, with 8 bases in the middle. CDR3 length: 12 amino acids. Germline CDR1 is DFQATT and CDR2 is SNEGSKA (reference sequence). The CDR3 is CSARAMGDTQYF. CDR3 nucleotide sequence: TGCAGTGCTAGAGCTATGGGTGATACGCAGTATTTT.

This clonotype appeared many times. The V and J genes are TRBV6-1 and TRBJ1-6; the match to TRBD1 covers 8 bases. The V gene end was trimmed by 6 bases and the J gene end by 10 bases; junction bases not matched to a gene: 8. This CDR3 contains 14 residues. Germline V lookup: CDR1 MNHNS, CDR2 SASEGT. CDR3 bases: TGTGCCAGCAGCCCCGGACAGGGCTACTCACCCCTCCACTTT. Residues: CASSPGQGYSPLHF.

This clonotype has at least ten counts. As DNA, the CDR3 is TGCAGTGCGCTAACTAGCGGGGGAGGCGAGCAGTACTTC. Translation: CSALTSGGGEQYF. The genes are TRBV20-1 and TRBJ2-7; 11 bases match TRBD2. The CDR3 runs 13 residues. J was trimmed by 6 bases and V by 6 bases; bases with no gene match: 7. The germline gives CDR1 DFQATT, CDR2 SNEGSKA (reference sequence).

This clonotype was seen ten or more times. The chain combines TRBV29-1 with TRBJ2-5, with D unclear. This CDR3 is built from 12 residues. Germline V lookup: CDR1 SQVTM, CDR2 ANQGSEA. Trimming took off 5 bases at V and 4 bases at J, with 11 bases between the two ends. CDR3 DNA: TGCAGCGTTCAAACCCTGGGAGAGACCCAGTACTTC. It yields the protein CSVQTLGETQYF.

This clonotype was seen ten or more times. V is TRBV12-3 or TRBV12-4 and J is TRBJ2-3; D may match TRBD1 or TRBD2 (6 bases each). The ends were cut back, 0 bases at V and 3 bases at J, with 10 bases in the middle. This CDR3 contains 15 residues. CDR3 sequence (DNA): TGTGCCAGCAGTTTAGCGGGGGGCGCGACAGATACGCAGTATTTT. Residues: CASSLAGGATDTQYF.

This clonotype was counted at least ten times. This CDR3 reads CSAPVGTGQDEQYF. CDR3 nucleotide sequence: TGCAGTGCCCCTGTAGGAACAGGGCAGGACGAGCAGTACTTC. The chain uses TRBV20-1 and TRBJ2-7, with D possibly TRBD1 on 6 matching bases. In germline, CDR1 is DFQATT, CDR2 SNEGSKA (reference sequence). Trimming shortened V by 6 bases and J by 5 bases, and 20 bases separated the two germline ends. This CDR3 has 14 amino acids.

This clonotype was picked up a small number of times. This rearrangement joins TRBV20-1 to TRBJ2-5; no clear D gene. Trimming took 2 bases from V and 2 from J, leaving 12 bases between them. Germline V gene lookup returns CDR1 DFQATT and CDR2 SNEGSKA (reference sequence). The CDR3 runs 14 residues. The CDR3 DNA is TGCAGTGCTAGACCCCCCGACGGGCAAGAGACCCAGTACTTC. Translation gives CSARPPDGQETQYF.

This clonotype occurred many times. This sequence joins TRBV7-2 and TRBJ1-1; possible D gene TRBD1, 6 bases. Germline V CDR1 and CDR2: SGHTA, FQGNSA. V lost 4 bases, J lost 5 bases, and 14 bases lay in between. This CDR3 comprises 14 residues. DNA of the CDR3: TGTGCCAGCAGCTCAGGGGCGTACGGGACTGAAGCTTTCTTT. Translating gives CASSSGAYGTEAFF.

This clonotype was counted many times. CDR3 amino acids: CSAPPINSNQPQHF. Written as DNA, the CDR3 is TGCAGTGCGCCTCCGATTAATAGCAATCAGCCCCAGCATTTT. This chain connects TRBV20-1 to TRBJ1-5; D unclear. CDR1 is DFQATT and CDR2 is SNEGSKA in the germline V gene (reference sequence). The CDR3 sequence is 14 residues long. With 6 bases removed from V and 0 bases from J, the gap between germline ends came to 12 bases.

This rearrangement joins TRBV6-2 or TRBV6-3 to TRBJ1-1; perhaps TRBD1 as D (5 bases). The ends were cut back, 7 bases at V and 1 base at J, with 10 bases in the middle. The germline gives CDR1 MNHEY, CDR2 SVGEGT. The CDR3 contains 13 residues. CDR3 amino acids: CASKNTGNTEAFF. The CDR3 DNA is TGTGCCAGCAAAAATACAGGGAACACTGAAGCTTTCTTT.

This clonotype was recorded at least ten times. The chain's CDR3 is CASSLQGTERTGELFF. CDR3 sequence (DNA): TGTGCCAGCAGCTTACAGGGAACCGAGAGAACCGGGGAGCTGTTTTTT. The chain carries TRBV7-3 and TRBJ2-2; the D gene is possibly TRBD1 (5 bases). Trimming cost V 2 bases and J 5 bases, with 15 bases left between them. The length of the CDR3 is 16 residues. CDR1 is SGHTA and CDR2 is FQGTGA in the germline V gene.

This clonotype was seen a single time. This may arise from a read error, as a much more abundant clone is one base away. This chain links TRBV20-1 with TRBJ2-1, with TRBD2 matching 13 bases. CDR1 is DFQATT, CDR2 SNEGSKA, per germline (reference sequence). This CDR3 is 17 amino acids long. CDR3 loop: CCAGTSGTITGYNEQFF. The CDR3 nucleotides are TGCTGTGCTGGGACTAGCGGGACTATCACCGGGTACAATGAGCAGTTCTTC.

This clonotype was observed at least ten times. The CDR3 sequence is CASSLESTEAFF. CDR3 DNA sequence: TGTGCCAGCTCACTGGAGTCCACTGAAGCTTTCTTT. This chain links TRBV18 with TRBJ1-1; D is undetermined. The CDR3 totals 12 residues. Per germline, CDR1 KGHSH and CDR2 LQKENI. Trimming removed 4 bases from V and 4 bases from J, with 7 bases in between.

This clonotype was detected many times. The chain carries TRBV2 and TRBJ1-5, with TRBD1 matching over 10 bases. The CDR3 is 13 amino acids. Trimming at V came to 4 bases and at J to 9 bases, leaving 3 bases not matched to a gene. Germline V gene lookup returns CDR1 SNHLY and CDR2 FYNNEI. The CDR3 DNA reads TGTGCCAGCAGTGCGGGACAGGGGTTGCCCCAGCATTTT. Its translation: CASSAGQGLPQHF.

Ten or more counts support this clonotype. The V gene is TRBV11-2, the J gene TRBJ2-2, with a tentative D call TRBD2 (5 bases). Trimming took 7 bases from V and 0 from J, leaving 12 bases between them. This CDR3 is built from 15 residues. The V gene's germline CDR1 is SGHAT and CDR2 FQNNGV. The CDR3 is CASTSLRANTGELFF. Written as DNA, the CDR3 is TGTGCCAGCACCTCATTGAGGGCGAACACCGGGGAGCTGTTTTTT. The full variable domain, rest sourced from reference TRBV11-2 and TRBJ2-2, is EAGVAQSPRYKIIEKRQSVAFWCNPISGHATLYWYQQILGQGPKLLIQFQNNGVVDDSQLPKDRFSAERLKGVDSTLKIQPAKLEDSAVYLCASTSLRANTGELFFGEGSRLTVL.

This clonotype was detected ten times or more. This chain uses TRBV11-3 with TRBJ2-1, with D unresolved. V was pared by 2 bases and J by 7 bases, with 12 bases between. CDR3 length equals 14 residues. CDR1 is SGHNT and CDR2 is YENEEA in the germline V gene. CDR3 bases: TGTGCCAGCAGCTTACCGGGCCGCAAGAATGAGCAGTTCTTC. Protein: CASSLPGRKNEQFF. The full variable domain, with the rest looked up from reference TRBV11-3 and TRBJ2-1, is EAGVVQSPRYKIIEKKQPVAFWCNPISGHNTLYWYLQNLGQGPELLIRYENEEAVDDSQLPKDRFSAERLKGVDSTLKIQPAELGDSAVYLCASSLPGRKNEQFFGPGTRLTVL.